The source of this TCR beta chain is a study of blood T cell repertoires in COVID-19. Cohort 3 recovery required two negative PCRs, clearance, or symptom resolution. The CDR3 has 15 residues. Germline CDR1 reads SQVTM; CDR2 reads ANQGSEA. With 1 base clipped from V and 6 bases from J, the junction kept 2 bases outside the gene matches. Details on this clone: Other nucleotide sequences in the sample specify the same CDR3.

Produced via immunoSEQ multiplex PCR; TCRdb's table is partial and in-frame only. The table includes approximately 240,000 clones, just over 90% detected once. This receptor was identified in a woman between 18 and 29 years old who had recovered from COVID-19. The sequencing sample was made of PBMCs or T cells enriched from blood (not recorded which). This sequence joins TRBV29-1 and TRBJ2-1; 14 bases agree with TRBD2. The CDR3 is CSVEVGLAGGNEQFF. DNA for the CDR3: TGCAGCGTTGAAGTAGGACTAGCGGGAGGCAATGAGCAGTTCTTC.